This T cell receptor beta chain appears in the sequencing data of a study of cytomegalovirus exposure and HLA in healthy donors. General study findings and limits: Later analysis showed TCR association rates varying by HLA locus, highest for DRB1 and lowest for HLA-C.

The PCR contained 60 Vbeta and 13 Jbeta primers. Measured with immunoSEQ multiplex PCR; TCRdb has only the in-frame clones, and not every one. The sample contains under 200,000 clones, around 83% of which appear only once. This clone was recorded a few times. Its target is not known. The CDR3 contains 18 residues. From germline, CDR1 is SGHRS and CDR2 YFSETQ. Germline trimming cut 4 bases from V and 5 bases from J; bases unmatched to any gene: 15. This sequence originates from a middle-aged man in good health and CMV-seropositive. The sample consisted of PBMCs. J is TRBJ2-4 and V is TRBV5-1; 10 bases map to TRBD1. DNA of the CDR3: TGCGCCAGCAGCCGAGCTTCATTTGTCGGGACAGGGGAAAACATTCAGTACTTC. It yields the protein CASSRASFVGTGENIQYF.